Presented here are 18 T cell receptor beta chains from one specimen sequenced in a study of control samples from healthy donors and cancer patients. This table comes from immunoSEQ multiplex PCR, and its TCRdb copy is limited to in-frame clones, with some not included. The repertoire consists of approximately 20,000 clones, with roughly 80% occurring once and the leading ten covering about 23%. Sequencing input: PBMCs. These receptor sequences come from a man in his sixties with colorectal cancer.

J is TRBJ1-1 and V is TRBV5-4; D unresolved. Germline V gene data show CDR1 as SGHNT and CDR2 as YYREEE (reference sequence). This CDR3 contains 14 residues. V lost 1 base and J lost 4, with 11 bases in between. The CDR3 coding sequence is TGTGCCAGCAGCTTGACTCTCTCCTTCACTGAAGCTTTCTTT. Protein sequence: CASSLTLSFTEAFF.

The CDR3 is CASSRVRGYEQYF. CDR3 nucleotides: TGTGCCAGCAGCAGAGTACGGGGCTACGAGCAGTACTTC. The chain carries TRBV14 and TRBJ2-7; TRBD2 might be the D (5 bases). Trimming took off 5 bases at V and 3 bases at J, with 11 bases between the two ends. The CDR3 is made up of 13 amino acids. The germline V gene encodes CDR1 SGHDN and CDR2 FVKESK.

The V and J genes are TRBV5-1 and TRBJ2-3; TRBD2 matches at 12 bases. The J segment lost 3 bases and the V segment lost 0 bases, leaving 5 bases of the junction unmatched. Germline lookup yields CDR1 SGHRS and CDR2 YFSETQ. The CDR3 totals 17 residues. The CDR3, as DNA: TGCGCCAGCAGCTTGGAAGGACTAGCGGGGAGAACAGATACGCAGTATTTT. It is translated as CASSLEGLAGRTDTQYF.

The chain joins TRBV27 to TRBJ1-1, with D unclear. Germline CDR1 is MNHEY and CDR2 is SMNVEV (reference sequence). V was pared by 8 bases and J by 1 base, with 14 bases between. This CDR3 is 14 amino acids long. The CDR3 coding sequence is TGTGCCAGCGGCTCCCTCTTTGGGAACACTGAAGCTTTCTTT. It is translated as CASGSLFGNTEAFF.

This clone was recorded only once. V gene TRBV11-2 combines with J gene TRBJ1-1; no definite D call. This CDR3 spans 15 amino acids. V dropped 3 bases and J dropped 0 bases, with 11 bases sitting between them. In germline, CDR1 is SGHAT, CDR2 FQNNGV. The CDR3 sequence is CASSFYLAMNTEAFF. The DNA of the CDR3 is TGTGCCAGCAGCTTTTACCTGGCAATGAACACTGAAGCTTTCTTT.

The chain joins TRBV29-1 to TRBJ2-7, with D uncertain. Trimming shortened V by 6 bases and J by 2 bases, and 8 bases separated the two germline ends. Germline lookup yields CDR1 SQVTM and CDR2 ANQGSEA. The length of the CDR3 is 11 residues. This chain's CDR3 is CSVRKTYEQYV. The DNA for the CDR3 is TGCAGCGTAAGGAAAACCTACGAGCAGTACGTC.

In its sample, this clone was seen once. The chain uses TRBV25-1 and TRBJ1-1; D gene uncertain. Germline values: CDR1 MGHDK, CDR2 SYGVNS. The CDR3 sequence is 14 residues long. Between the trimmed V and J ends, which lost 0 bases and 7 bases, there was a span of 12 bases. The CDR3 coding sequence is TGTGCCAGCAGTGAATATGGTAAACCTATTGAAGCTTTCTTT. Protein product: CASSEYGKPIEAFF.

The rearrangement joins TRBV3-1 (or the pseudogene TRBV3-2) to TRBJ2-1; 8 nucleotides align to TRBD2. This CDR3 has 16 residues. V trimming: 2 bases; J trimming: 1 base; junction bases outside the gene matches: 4. Germline CDR1 is LGHDT and CDR2 is YNNKEL (reference sequence). In DNA, the CDR3 is TGTGCCAGCAGCCAAACTGGCGGGGGGTCCTACAATGAGCAGTTCTTC. Amino acid sequence: CASSQTGGGSYNEQFF.

The genes are TRBV7-9 and TRBJ1-2, with a weak D call TRBD1 (6 bases). V was pared by 5 bases and J by 5 bases, with 12 bases between. The CDR3 contains 13 residues. CDR1 is SEHNR and CDR2 is FQNEAQ in the germline V gene (reference sequence). The CDR3 sequence is CASSPTTGYGYTF. In nucleotides, the CDR3 is TGTGCCAGCAGCCCCACTACAGGGTATGGCTACACCTTC.

The chain uses TRBV5-6 and TRBJ1-2, with D possibly being TRBD1 (5 bases). The V and J ends lost 4 bases and 5 bases respectively, with 9 bases between them. The CDR3 is made up of 12 amino acids. The germline gives CDR1 SGHDT, CDR2 YYEEEE. The CDR3 bases are TGTGCCAGCAGCGGCCGACAGTATGGCTACACCTTC. Translating it yields CASSGRQYGYTF.

The CDR3 reads CVSRERGNNEQFF. CDR3 coding DNA: TGTGTCTCTCGCGAGCGGGGAAACAATGAGCAGTTCTTC. The chain couples TRBV7-8 to TRBJ2-1; 7 nucleotides line up with TRBD2. Germline lookup yields CDR1 SGHVS and CDR2 FQNEAQ. The CDR3 is 13 amino acids.

J is TRBJ1-3 and V is TRBV6-5, with D perhaps matching TRBD1 (5 bases). The V and J ends lost 2 bases and 0 bases respectively, with 11 bases between them. The length of the CDR3 is 16 residues. CDR1 is MNHEY, CDR2 SVGAGI, per germline. Here the CDR3 reads CASSYGGRNSGNTIYF. CDR3 nucleotides: TGTGCCAGCAGTTACGGGGGACGGAACTCTGGAAACACCATATATTTT.

V gene TRBV2 combines with J gene TRBJ1-2; 9 nucleotides align to TRBD1. CDR1 and CDR2 from the germline V gene are SNHLY and FYNNEI. Unmatched junction bases numbered 6, after V lost 6 bases and J lost 4 bases. This CDR3 contains 14 residues. CDR3 region: CASRTTGGFYGYTF. The DNA for the CDR3 is TGTGCCAGCAGGACGACAGGGGGGTTCTATGGCTACACCTTC.

The gene calls are TRBV4-3 and TRBJ2-4; D unresolved. CDR3 length: 20 amino acids. The ends were cut back, 0 bases at V and 0 bases at J, with 21 bases in the middle. Looked up from germline, CDR1 is LGHNA and CDR2 is YSLEER. Here the CDR3 DNA reads TGCGCCAGCAGCCAAGAGGCCGGAGAACCAACAAAATTAGCCAAAAACATTCAGTACTTC. Translating it yields CASSQEAGEPTKLAKNIQYF.

The chain recombines TRBV12-3 or TRBV12-4 with TRBJ2-3; TRBD2 matches at 7 bases. The CDR3 contains 13 residues. The V and J ends lost 4 bases and 3 bases, in that order; junction bases with no gene match: 1. For the CDR3, the DNA is TGTGCCAGCAGTTCGCGGGGGACAGATACGCAGTATTTT. Its translation is CASSSRGTDTQYF.

The chain recombines TRBV10-2 with TRBJ1-2; D not resolved. Trimming took 2 bases from V and 1 from J, leaving 8 bases between them. Germline V gene lookup returns CDR1 WSHSY and CDR2 SAAADI. The CDR3 totals 14 residues. CDR3 bases: TGCGCCAGCAGTGAGACACGGATTAACTATGGCTACACCTTC. This gives the protein CASSETRINYGYTF.

The genes are TRBV5-1 and TRBJ2-3; 9 positions agree with TRBD2. V was clipped by 2 bases and J by 4 bases; unmatched bases: 5. This CDR3 has 15 amino acids. Germline lookup yields CDR1 SGHRS and CDR2 YFSETQ. In DNA form, the CDR3 reads TGCGCCAGCAGCTTCAGCGTAGCGGGAGCAGATACGCAGTATTTT. It specifies CASSFSVAGADTQYF.

The rearrangement joins TRBV14 to TRBJ1-1; no definite D call. This CDR3 region has 15 residues. The germline V and J ends were trimmed by 4 bases and 1 base, with 13 bases remaining between them. Germline CDR1 and CDR2: SGHDN and FVKESK. CDR3 coding DNA: TGTGCCAGCAGCCCTTGGCGGGGTTCGAACACTGAAGCTTTCTTT. Translating it yields CASSPWRGSNTEAFF.